Here is one T cell receptor (beta chain) with its context. Antigen specificity is unknown. The CDR3 length is 11 residues. Germline values: CDR1 SQVTM, CDR2 ANQGSEA. V was trimmed by 7 bases and J by 9 bases, leaving 13 bases between them. The sample comes from a study of TIL therapy for anti-PD-1-resistant metastatic lung cancer. In the study overall: Median tumor PD-L1 proportion score was under 6.5%. By whole-exome sequencing, median non-synonymous tumor mutation burden was roughly 1.6 mutations per megabase. General observations from the study: TIL cultures after expansion showed higher clonality and lower diversity than baseline tumor (median about 6% vs 30%). Many TIL product clones were absent from baseline tumor, suggesting clonal contraction.

Time point given: pre-treatment sample, taken before nivolumab and TIL therapy. Pleural nodules or supraclavicular lymph nodes made up most of the excised metastases sampled. The immunoSEQ assay was v3. The repertoire was sequenced with immunoSEQ multiplex PCR; TCRdb's copy has only in-frame clones and lacks some. The profile shows 95,000 or so clones, less than 70% of them singletons. The clonotype originates from a person aged 25 to 80 with non-small cell lung cancer. The material was tumor tissue, obtained at baseline. The rearrangement joins TRBV29-1 to TRBJ2-1; TRBD2 is a possible D gene (5 bases). The CDR3 DNA sequence: TGCAGCGGTGAGGGTGGAGGTGAGCAGTTCTTC. Residues: CSGEGGGEQFF.